This passage covers 11 T cell receptor beta chains from one sample sequenced in a study of OX40 agonist ivuxolimab in advanced cancers. TCRdb's table, derived via immunoSEQ multiplex PCR, lists solely in-frame clones and lacks some. In the table there are fewer than 20,000 clones, roughly four fifths of which are singletons. Sequencing used CD4+ or CD8+ T cells sorted from blood, obtained in a trial of the OX40 agonist ivuxolimab. The receptors here all came from an adult with an advanced solid tumor such as melanoma, head and neck, liver or kidney cancer.

The chain links TRBV28 to TRBJ1-5; TRBD1 is a possible D gene (6 bases). Germline CDR1 MDHEN, CDR2 SYDVKM. CDR3 length equals 16 residues. V was trimmed by 2 bases and J by 0 bases, leaving 11 bases between them. Here the CDR3 reads CASSLEGEYSNQPQHF. The CDR3 DNA follows: TGTGCCAGCAGTTTAGAGGGGGAATATAGCAATCAGCCCCAGCATTTT.

The genes are TRBV6-5 and TRBJ1-2, with TRBD1 matching over 9 bases. There are 15 residues in the CDR3. Unmatched junction bases numbered 3, after V lost 0 bases and J lost 4 bases. The germline V gene encodes CDR1 MNHEY and CDR2 SVGAGI. CDR3 amino acids: CASSYSWTGAYGYTF. The CDR3 DNA is TGTGCCAGCAGTTACTCTTGGACAGGGGCCTATGGCTACACCTTC.

Points on this clone: At one end the junction does not follow the germline gene, possibly because of a read error. CDR3 sequence: CASSLGPSGLDEQYF. In nucleotides, the CDR3 is TGTGCTAGCAGCTTGGGGCCGTCGGGACTAGACGAGCAGTACTTC. The V and J genes are TRBV7-7 and TRBJ2-7, with 8 nucleotides matching TRBD2. The germline CDR1 and CDR2 sequences are SSHAT and FNYEAQ (reference sequence). CDR3 length: 15 residues. The whole variable domain, remainder taken from reference TRBV7-7 and TRBJ2-7, is GAGVSQSPRYKVTKRGQDVTLRCDPISSHATLYWYQQALGQGPEFLTYFNYEAQPDKSGLPSDRFSAERPEGSISTLTIQRTEQRDSAMYRCASSLGPSGLDEQYFGPGTRLTVT.

The V and J genes are TRBV28 and TRBJ2-7; TRBD2 matches at 7 bases. With V trimmed by 3 bases and J by 2 bases, 1 base remained unmatched. The CDR3 consists of 13 residues. In germline, CDR1 is MDHEN, CDR2 SYDVKM. The CDR3 here is CASSFRGAYEQYF. CDR3 nucleotide sequence: TGTGCCAGCAGTTTCCGGGGGGCCTACGAGCAGTACTTC.

The V gene is TRBV18, the J gene TRBJ2-7; TRBD1 is a possible D gene (5 bases). Trimming cost V 3 bases and J 3 bases, with 18 bases left between them. The germline CDR1 and CDR2 sequences are KGHSH and LQKENI. The length of the CDR3 is 16 residues. The CDR3 region is CASSPPFGDRIYEQYF. DNA of the CDR3: TGTGCCAGCTCACCCCCCTTCGGTGACAGAATCTACGAGCAGTACTTC.

The chain combines TRBV4-3 with TRBJ1-1, with a possible D match to TRBD1 (5 bases). The V and J ends lost 1 base and 5 bases respectively, with 11 bases between them. The CDR3 is 14 amino acids. In germline, CDR1 is LGHNA, CDR2 YSLEER. CDR3 loop: CASSQVGGGTEAFF. The CDR3 bases are TGCGCCAGCAGCCAAGTGGGGGGAGGGACTGAAGCTTTCTTT.

J is TRBJ1-2 and V is TRBV11-2; 10 nucleotides align to TRBD1. Losses at the gene ends were 5 bases for V and 4 bases for J; bases not matched to a gene: 7. This CDR3 region has 15 residues. In germline, CDR1 is SGHAT, CDR2 FQNNGV. The CDR3 DNA sequence: TGTGCCAGCAGCCTGGACAGGGGGGCTATCTATGGCTACACCTTC. This translates into CASSLDRGAIYGYTF.

The V and J genes are TRBV27 and TRBJ2-5; 10 bases are a match to TRBD2. The CDR3 has 18 amino acids. V lost 0 bases to trimming and J lost 0 bases; unmatched junction nucleotides: 7. The germline CDR1 and CDR2 sequences are MNHEY and SMNVEV (reference sequence). The CDR3 protein is CASSLSFLLAGDQETQYF. DNA for the CDR3: TGTGCCAGCAGTTTATCGTTTCTGCTAGCGGGGGACCAAGAGACCCAGTACTTC.

The V gene is TRBV14, the J gene TRBJ2-5; no definite D call. The V and J ends lost 0 bases and 5 bases respectively, with 19 bases between them. Germline V gene lookup returns CDR1 SGHDN and CDR2 FVKESK. This CDR3 region has 17 residues. This chain's CDR3 is CASSQDSSLRIRETQYF. For the CDR3, the DNA is TGTGCCAGCAGCCAAGATTCAAGCCTTAGAATCCGGGAGACCCAGTACTTC.

The chain uses TRBV5-1 and TRBJ2-1; possible D gene TRBD2, 5 bases. The CDR3 extends over 13 amino acids. CDR1 and CDR2 from the germline V gene are SGHRS and YFSETQ. The V and J ends lost 0 bases and 9 bases respectively, with 10 bases between them. The CDR3 bases are TGCGCCAGCAGCTTGGCGGTAGCGATTGAGCAGTTCTTC. This encodes CASSLAVAIEQFF.

This clone was recorded a few times. The chain is built from TRBV7-8 and TRBJ1-6, with D possibly TRBD1 on 5 matching bases. Trimming cost V 1 base and J 17 bases, with 12 bases left between them. The CDR3 is 12 amino acids. Looked up from germline, CDR1 is SGHVS and CDR2 is FQNEAQ. CDR3 sequence: CASSLEGTEFHF. DNA for the CDR3: TGTGCCAGCAGCTTAGAGGGGACCGAGTTCCACTTT. The full variable domain, rest sourced from reference TRBV7-8 and TRBJ1-6, is GAGVSQSPRYKVAKRGQDVALRCDPISGHVSLFWYQQALGQGPEFLTYFQNEAQLDKSGLPSDRFFAERPEGSVSTLKIQRTQQEDSAVYLCASSLEGTEFHFGNGTRLTVT.